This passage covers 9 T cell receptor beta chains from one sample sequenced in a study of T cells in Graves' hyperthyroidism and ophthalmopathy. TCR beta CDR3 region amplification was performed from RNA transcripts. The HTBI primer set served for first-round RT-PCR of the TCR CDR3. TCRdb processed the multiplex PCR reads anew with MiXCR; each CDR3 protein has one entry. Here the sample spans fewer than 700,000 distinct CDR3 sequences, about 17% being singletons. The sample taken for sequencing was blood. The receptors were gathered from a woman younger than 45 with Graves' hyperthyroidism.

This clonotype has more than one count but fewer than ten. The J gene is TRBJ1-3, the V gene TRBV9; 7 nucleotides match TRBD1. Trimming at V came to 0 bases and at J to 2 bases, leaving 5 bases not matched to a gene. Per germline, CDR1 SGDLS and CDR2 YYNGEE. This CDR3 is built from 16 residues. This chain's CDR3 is CASSVELDRAGNTIYF. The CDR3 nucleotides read TGTGCCAGCAGCGTAGAACTCGACAGGGCTGGAAACACCATATATTTT.

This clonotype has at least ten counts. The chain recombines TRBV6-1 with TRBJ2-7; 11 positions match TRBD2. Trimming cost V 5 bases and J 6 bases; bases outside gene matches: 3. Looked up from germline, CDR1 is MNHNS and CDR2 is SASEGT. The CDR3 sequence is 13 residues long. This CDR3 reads CASSPGTSGEQYF. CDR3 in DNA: TGTGCCAGCAGTCCCGGGACTAGCGGCGAGCAGTACTTC.

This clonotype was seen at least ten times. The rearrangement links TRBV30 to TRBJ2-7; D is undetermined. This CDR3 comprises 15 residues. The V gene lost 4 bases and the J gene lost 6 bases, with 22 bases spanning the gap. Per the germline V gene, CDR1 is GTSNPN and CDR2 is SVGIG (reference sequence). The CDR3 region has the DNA TGTGCCTGGACCTTGTCGCTGGGATATCCTACCGAGCAGTACTTC. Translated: CAWTLSLGYPTEQYF.

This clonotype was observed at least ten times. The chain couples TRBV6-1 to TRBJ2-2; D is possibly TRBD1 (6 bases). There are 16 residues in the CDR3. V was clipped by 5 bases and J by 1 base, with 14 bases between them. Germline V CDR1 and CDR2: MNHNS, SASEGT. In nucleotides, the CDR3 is TGTGCCAGCAGTCGACAGGCCATTCTGAACACCGGGGAGCTGTTTTTT. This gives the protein CASSRQAILNTGELFF.

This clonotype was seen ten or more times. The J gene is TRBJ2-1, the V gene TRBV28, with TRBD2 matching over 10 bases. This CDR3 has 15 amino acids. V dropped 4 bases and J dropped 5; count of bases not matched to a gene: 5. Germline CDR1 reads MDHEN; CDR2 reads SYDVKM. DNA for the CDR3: TGTGCCAGCAGTTCTGGAGGACTAGCGGACAATGAGCAGTTCTTC. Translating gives CASSSGGLADNEQFF.

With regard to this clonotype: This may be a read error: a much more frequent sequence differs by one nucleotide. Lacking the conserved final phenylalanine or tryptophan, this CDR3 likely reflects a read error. As DNA, the CDR3 is TGTGCCAGCAATACTAATGAAAAACTGTTTCTT. This encodes CASNTNEKLFL. The rearrangement joins TRBV28 to TRBJ1-4; D unclear. The V end lost 7 bases, the J end lost 2 bases, and 2 bases lay between the germline ends. Looked up from germline, CDR1 is MDHEN and CDR2 is SYDVKM. The CDR3 consists of 11 residues.

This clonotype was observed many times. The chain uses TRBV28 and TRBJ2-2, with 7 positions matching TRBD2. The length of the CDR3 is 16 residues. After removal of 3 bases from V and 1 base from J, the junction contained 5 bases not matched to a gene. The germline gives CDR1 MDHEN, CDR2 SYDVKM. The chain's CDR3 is CASSFSSGKNTGELFF. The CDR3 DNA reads TGTGCCAGCAGTTTTTCCAGCGGGAAGAACACCGGGGAGCTGTTTTTT.

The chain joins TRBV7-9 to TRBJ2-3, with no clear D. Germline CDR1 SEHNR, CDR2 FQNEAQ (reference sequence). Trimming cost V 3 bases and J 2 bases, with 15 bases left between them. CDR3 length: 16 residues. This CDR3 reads CASSLNRGPYTDTQYF. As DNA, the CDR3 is TGTGCCAGCAGCTTGAACCGCGGTCCATACACAGATACGCAGTATTTT.

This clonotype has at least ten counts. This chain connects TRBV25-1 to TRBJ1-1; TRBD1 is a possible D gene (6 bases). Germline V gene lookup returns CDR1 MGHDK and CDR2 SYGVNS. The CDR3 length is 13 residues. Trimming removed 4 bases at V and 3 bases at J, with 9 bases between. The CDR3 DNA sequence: TGTGCCAGCAGTGTGGGACAATACACTGAAGCTTTCTTT. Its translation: CASSVGQYTEAFF.